These T cell receptor beta chains were read from a single sample in a study of identical twins. MiXCR was run by TCRdb on the 5' RACE reads, yielding one entry per CDR3 protein. The sample has some 590,000 distinct CDR3 sequences, approximately 10% seen once. The same specimen was also included in a second study, on yellow fever vaccine responses in identical twins.

Sequenced: PBMCs. All receptors derive from a woman aged 18-29 years in good health. Both conserved end residues are part of each CDR3. D genes are given only for firm matches. For some rows the clone size is stated as once, few or many, or as a class when expanded; others skip it.

d_gene	v_gene	j_gene	abundance	CDR3nt	CDR3aa
TRBD2	TRBV28	TRBJ2-3	.	TGTGCCACCTCCCCGCCTAGCGGGAGGGCCGAAGATCCAGATACGCAGTATTTT	CATSPPSGRAEDPDTQYF
.	TRBV5-1	TRBJ2-2	many	TGCGCCAGCAGCCCAGGGGACGGGGAGCTGTTTTTT	CASSPGDGELFF
.	TRBV7-9	TRBJ2-2	.	TGTGCCAGCAGCTTAGCCTCAGCTCGGGGCGGGGAGCTGTTTTTT	CASSLASARGGELFF
TRBD2	TRBV7-9	TRBJ2-3	many	TGTGCCGGGGGGGGACGCAACCCCCCAGATACGCAGTATTTT	CAGGGRNPPDTQYF
.	TRBV6-4	TRBJ2-1	.	TGTGCCAGCAGTGACTCGGGCGGTGAGCAGTTCTTC	CASSDSGGEQFF
.	TRBV3-1	TRBJ2-2	.	TGTGCCAGCAGCCAAGGGCAGGCTAGCTACTCCGGGGAGCTGTTTTTT	CASSQGQASYSGELFF
.	TRBV12-3/TRBV12-4	TRBJ2-7	many	TGTGCCAGCAGTTTCGAGGTTTACGAGCAGTACTTC	CASSFEVYEQYF
.	TRBV5-6	TRBJ2-5	many	TGTGCCAGCAGCTTAGGTACACTTTGGGGAGAGACCCAGTACTTC	CASSLGTLWGETQYF
TRBD2	TRBV18	TRBJ2-3	.	TGTGCCAGCTCACCCTACCTAGCGGGGGGCCTACCCGGCACAGATACGCAGTATTTT	CASSPYLAGGLPGTDTQYF
.	TRBV7-9	TRBJ2-3	few	TGTGCCAGCGGAGGCCCGGGACCCCGAGCTACAGATACGCAGTATTTT	CASGGPGPRATDTQYF
TRBD1	TRBV7-9	TRBJ1-6	.	TGTGCCAGCAGCTCAACAGGGGGCGGGGATTCACCCCTCCACTTT	CASSSTGGGDSPLHF
.	TRBV6-1	TRBJ2-7	few	TGTGCCAGCAGTGAAGTAGCGGACCTTCCCTACGAGCAGTACTTC	CASSEVADLPYEQYF
TRBD2	TRBV6-1	TRBJ2-5	many	TGTGCCAGCAGCCTACTAGCGGTCCAAGAGACCCAGTACTTC	CASSLLAVQETQYF
TRBD2	TRBV7-2	TRBJ2-7	.	TGTGCCAGCACCCGCGGGGGGACCTCCTACGAGCAGTACTTC	CASTRGGTSYEQYF
TRBD1	TRBV6-2/TRBV6-3	TRBJ1-5	.	TGTGCCGGTAAGGGCAGGGGGCGAAATCAGCCCCAGCATTTT	CAGKGRGRNQPQHF
.	TRBV9	TRBJ2-5	.	TGTGCCAGCAGCGTAGCCCCCGGGGAGCGTACCCAGTACTTC	CASSVAPGERTQYF
TRBD2	TRBV7-2	TRBJ2-2	few	TGTGCCAGCAGCTTAGGAGCGGGACTTGTCCGGGAGCTGTTTTTT	CASSLGAGLVRELFF
.	TRBV27	TRBJ2-2	few	TGTGCCAGCAGTTTATCCTCCAGTGTCGACACCGGGGAGCTGTTTTTT	CASSLSSSVDTGELFF
TRBD2	TRBV19	TRBJ2-1	.	TGTGCCAGTACTGATAGCGGGGGCTCCTACAATGAGCAGTTCTTC	CASTDSGGSYNEQFF
.	TRBV28	TRBJ2-2	.	TGTGCCAGCATCCCTTCATGGGAGGCCGGGGAGCTGTTTTTT	CASIPSWEAGELFF
TRBD2	TRBV24-1	TRBJ2-1	.	TGTGCCACCAGTGCCTCACCCTCCCTAGCGGGGGGCAACAATGAGCAGTTCTTC	CATSASPSLAGGNNEQFF
.	TRBV10-3	TRBJ2-7	few	TGTGCCACCAGTCCCCCCGATGGGGGCGCCGAGTACTTC	CATSPPDGGAEYF
.	TRBV7-9	TRBJ2-5	few	TGTGCCAGCCGACCCTCCGCAGGGCAAGAGACCCAGTACTTC	CASRPSAGQETQYF
TRBD1	TRBV6-1	TRBJ2-1	.	TGTGCCAGCAGTAGAGCGACAGGGGTCGACAATGAGCAGTTCTTC	CASSRATGVDNEQFF
TRBD1	TRBV12-3/TRBV12-4	TRBJ1-6	few	TGTGCCAGCAGTTTTAGTGGACAGGGCGCGCCAACCCTCCACTTT	CASSFSGQGAPTLHF
.	TRBV12-3/TRBV12-4	TRBJ2-6	many	TGTGCCAGTACACCTTCTGGGGCCAACGTCCTGACTTTC	CASTPSGANVLTF
.	TRBV13	TRBJ1-2	many	TGTGCCAGCAGCTTAGGTGATGGCTACACCTTC	CASSLGDGYTF
.	TRBV5-1	TRBJ2-1	few	TGCGCCAGCAGCTTGCTCGGGGCCTATCTATCCAATGAGCAGTTCTTC	CASSLLGAYLSNEQFF
.	TRBV20-1	TRBJ2-1	many	TGCAGTGCTAGAGACGGGTCGCGAAGGGGGAATGAGCAGTTCTTC	CSARDGSRRGNEQFF
.	TRBV7-9	TRBJ2-4	many	TGTGCCAGCAGCTCCCGCATAGGCAGAGATTTGAACATTCAGTACTTC	CASSSRIGRDLNIQYF
TRBD2	TRBV7-2	TRBJ2-7	few	TGTGCCAGCAGCTTAGCTGGGACTAGCGGGAGCCACGAGCAGTACTTC	CASSLAGTSGSHEQYF
.	TRBV4-3	TRBJ2-7	.	TGCGCCAGCAGCCAAGCGGAAGCCTACGAGCAGTACTTC	CASSQAEAYEQYF
.	TRBV7-9	TRBJ2-7	few	TGTGCCAGCAGCCCCCTTGATGGGCGGGTGTACGAGCAGTACTTC	CASSPLDGRVYEQYF
TRBD2	TRBV12-3/TRBV12-4	TRBJ2-2	many	TGTGCCAGCAGGTCCGGGACTAGCGGGAACACCGGGGAGCTGTTTTTT	CASRSGTSGNTGELFF
TRBD2	TRBV7-2	TRBJ2-7	.	TGTGCCAGCAGACCTGGGACTAGCGGGACTATTTCCTACGAGCAGTACTTC	CASRPGTSGTISYEQYF
TRBD1	TRBV25-1	TRBJ2-5	few	TGTGCCAGCAGAAAAACCGGGACAGGGGTACAAGAGACCCAGTACTTC	CASRKTGTGVQETQYF
TRBD1	TRBV7-9	TRBJ2-3	few	TGTGCCAGCAGCAAGGACAGGGCCGAGACAGATACGCAGTATTTT	CASSKDRAETDTQYF
TRBD1	TRBV5-5	TRBJ2-2	few	TGTGCCAGCAGCTTGTGGCAGGGGGCGGCCGGGGAGCTGTTTTTT	CASSLWQGAAGELFF
.	TRBV3-1	TRBJ2-5	.	TGTGCCAGCAGCCAAGAACCGGGGCTCCAAGAGACCCAGTACTTC	CASSQEPGLQETQYF
TRBD2	TRBV15	TRBJ2-7	many	TGTGCCACCAGCGCAGAGCGGGGGGGCTACGAGCAGTACTTC	CATSAERGGYEQYF
.	TRBV5-6	TRBJ1-1	few	TGTGCCAGCACCCGTCGTGGAAAAATGAACACTGAAGCTTTCTTT	CASTRRGKMNTEAFF
.	TRBV7-8	TRBJ1-5	.	TGTGCCAGCAGCTTTGGTTCGGGGCAGCCCCAGCATTTT	CASSFGSGQPQHF
TRBD2	TRBV12-3/TRBV12-4	TRBJ2-3	.	TGTGCCAGCAGTTTTATCACCGGGACTAGCGGGGCAACGCAGTATTTT	CASSFITGTSGATQYF
.	TRBV2	TRBJ2-7	few	TGTGCCAGCAGGGACTACGGGGCCACCACCCTTTTCGAGCAGTACTTC	CASRDYGATTLFEQYF
.	TRBV27	TRBJ1-2	many	TGTGCCAGCAGTAAAACGGCAGGGGCGGACTATGGCTACACCTTC	CASSKTAGADYGYTF
.	TRBV7-9	TRBJ2-2	few	TGTGCCAGCAGCTTAGGAGGGAACGGGGAGCTGTTTTTT	CASSLGGNGELFF
.	TRBV5-1	TRBJ2-7	.	TGCGCCAGCAGCTTGGAACAGGGTGTTCGCCACGAGCAGTACTTC	CASSLEQGVRHEQYF
TRBD1	TRBV4-3	TRBJ2-4	.	TGCGCCAGCAGCCAAGACTTTAGGGGGCTGCGAAACATTCAGTACTTC	CASSQDFRGLRNIQYF
TRBD1	TRBV29-1	TRBJ1-1	.	TGCAGCGTCACAGGGGGAGGAACAGCCGCTGAAGCTTTCTTT	CSVTGGGTAAEAFF
.	TRBV15	TRBJ2-1	few	TGTGCCACCAGCAGAGAGAACGAACGCAACAATGAGCAGTTCTTC	CATSRENERNNEQFF
.	TRBV7-2	TRBJ2-5	few	TGTGCCAGCAGCCCGCAGGGACAGACCCAGTACTTC	CASSPQGQTQYF
TRBD1	TRBV11-2	TRBJ2-3	.	TGTGCCAGCAGCTTAGTTGGGACAGGCAAAGGGGGAACCGATACGCAGTATTTT	CASSLVGTGKGGTDTQYF
TRBD1	TRBV12-3/TRBV12-4	TRBJ1-2	many	TGTGCCAGCGGAGACAGGGGCGGTGGTGGCTACACCTTC	CASGDRGGGGYTF
.	TRBV12-3/TRBV12-4	TRBJ2-5	few	TGTGCCAGCAGTTTAGGTCAGGGGACCGTGGAGACCCAGTACTTC	CASSLGQGTVETQYF
.	TRBV9	TRBJ1-5	many	TGTGCCAGCAGCGTAGACCCCAGGATGGATCAGCCCCAGCATTTT	CASSVDPRMDQPQHF
TRBD1	TRBV9	TRBJ2-2	.	TGTGCCAGCAGCTTAAGGGACCAACGCGCCTCAGGGGGAAACACCGGGGAGCTGTTTTTT	CASSLRDQRASGGNTGELFF
TRBD2	TRBV7-2	TRBJ2-7	.	TGTGCCAGCACCGTACTAGCGGGAGCCAACGAGCAGTACTTC	CASTVLAGANEQYF